This TCR beta chain was profiled in a study of regulatory T cells in long-lasting Graves disease. At the level of the study: Graves' disease counted as persistent after over 5 years of antithyroid drugs with positive TSH receptor antibodies. The study, taken as a whole, reports: TCR diversity was lower in persistent than newly diagnosed Graves' disease.

CDR1 is MDHEN and CDR2 is SYDVKM in the germline V gene. V lost 5 bases, J lost 4 bases, and 11 bases stayed unmatched. The CDR3 is 16 residues long. Through Arm-PCR of CDR3 regions and iRepertoire HTBI primers, TCR beta libraries were built. TCRdb recomputed calls from the multiplex PCR reads with MiXCR, one row per CDR3 protein. The sample lists around 510,000 distinct CDR3 sequences, about a fifth occurring once. This clonotype was counted at least ten times. Its antigen is still unknown. Specified time point: persistent/refractory GD, antithyroid drugs over 5 years with positive TRAb. With RNA extracted from PBMCs as input, the TCR library was made. Collection of peripheral blood (around 10 milliliters) was done using EDTA tubes.

The rearrangement links TRBV28 to TRBJ1-1; 9 bases map to TRBD1. The clonotype was recovered from a female donor with Graves disease. Specimen: peripheral blood mononuclear cells (PBMCs), collected when the disease was refractory, from a patient treated with antithyroid drugs. The CDR3 DNA is TGTGCCAGCAGTCCAAGCCCGGGACAGGGTTCCACTGAAGCTTTCTTT. Its translation: CASSPSPGQGSTEAFF.